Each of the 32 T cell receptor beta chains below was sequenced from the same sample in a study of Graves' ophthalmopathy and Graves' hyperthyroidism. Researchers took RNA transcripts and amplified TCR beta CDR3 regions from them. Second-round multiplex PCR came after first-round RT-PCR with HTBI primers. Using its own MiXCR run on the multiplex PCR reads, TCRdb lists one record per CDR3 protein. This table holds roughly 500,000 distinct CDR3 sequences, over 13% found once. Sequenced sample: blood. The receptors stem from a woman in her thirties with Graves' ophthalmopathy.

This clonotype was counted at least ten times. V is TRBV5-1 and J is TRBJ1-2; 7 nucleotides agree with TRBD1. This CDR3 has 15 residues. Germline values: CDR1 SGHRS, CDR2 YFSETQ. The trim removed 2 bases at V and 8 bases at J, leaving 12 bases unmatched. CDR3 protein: CASSFGTGASRGYTF. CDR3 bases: TGCGCCAGCAGCTTTGGAACAGGGGCCTCTAGGGGCTACACCTTC.

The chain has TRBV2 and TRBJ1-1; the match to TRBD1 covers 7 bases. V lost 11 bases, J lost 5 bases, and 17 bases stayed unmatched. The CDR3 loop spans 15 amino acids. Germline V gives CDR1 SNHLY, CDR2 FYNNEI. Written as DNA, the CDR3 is TGTGCCGGCACAGGCGGAGGGGGCCCGGAAACTGAAGCTTTCTTT. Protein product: CAGTGGGGPETEAFF.

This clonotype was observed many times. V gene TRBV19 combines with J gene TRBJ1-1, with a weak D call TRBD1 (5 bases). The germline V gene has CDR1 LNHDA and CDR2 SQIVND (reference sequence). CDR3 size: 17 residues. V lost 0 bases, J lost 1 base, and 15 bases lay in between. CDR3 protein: CASSIDLGQPKNTEAFF. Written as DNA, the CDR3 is TGTGCCAGTAGTATAGATCTGGGGCAGCCCAAGAACACTGAAGCTTTCTTT.

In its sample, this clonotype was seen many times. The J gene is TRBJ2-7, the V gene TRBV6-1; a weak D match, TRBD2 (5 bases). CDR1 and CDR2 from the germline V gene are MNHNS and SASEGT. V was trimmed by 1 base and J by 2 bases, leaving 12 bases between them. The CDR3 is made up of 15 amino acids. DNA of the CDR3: TGTGCCAGCAGTGAAGGGACTTTCAGGACCTACGAGCAGTACTTC. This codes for CASSEGTFRTYEQYF.

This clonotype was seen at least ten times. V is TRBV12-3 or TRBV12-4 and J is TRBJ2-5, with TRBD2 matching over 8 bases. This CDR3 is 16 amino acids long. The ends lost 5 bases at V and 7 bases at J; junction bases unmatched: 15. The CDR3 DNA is TGTGCCAGCAGTGCCACACCGGACCGGGAGGGGGGGACCCAGTACTTC. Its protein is CASSATPDREGGTQYF.

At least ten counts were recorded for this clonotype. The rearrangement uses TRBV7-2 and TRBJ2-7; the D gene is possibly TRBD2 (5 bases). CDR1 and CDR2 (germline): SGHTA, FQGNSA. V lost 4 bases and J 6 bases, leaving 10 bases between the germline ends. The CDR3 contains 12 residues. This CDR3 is CASSSYRGEQYF. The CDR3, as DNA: TGTGCCAGCAGCTCATATCGGGGCGAGCAGTACTTC.

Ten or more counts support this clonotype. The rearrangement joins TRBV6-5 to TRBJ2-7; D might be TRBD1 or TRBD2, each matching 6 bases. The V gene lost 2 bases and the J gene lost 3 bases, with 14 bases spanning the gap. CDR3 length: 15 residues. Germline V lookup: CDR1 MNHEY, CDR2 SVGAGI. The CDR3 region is CASSYVGGLGYEQYF. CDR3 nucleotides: TGTGCCAGCAGTTACGTGGGGGGCTTAGGCTACGAGCAGTACTTC.

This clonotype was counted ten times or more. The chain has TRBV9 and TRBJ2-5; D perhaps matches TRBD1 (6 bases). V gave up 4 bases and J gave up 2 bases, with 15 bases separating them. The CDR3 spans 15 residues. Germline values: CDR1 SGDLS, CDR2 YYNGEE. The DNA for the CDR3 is TGTGCCAGCAGCCTCGGACAGACGGGACAAGAGACCCAGTACTTC. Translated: CASSLGQTGQETQYF.

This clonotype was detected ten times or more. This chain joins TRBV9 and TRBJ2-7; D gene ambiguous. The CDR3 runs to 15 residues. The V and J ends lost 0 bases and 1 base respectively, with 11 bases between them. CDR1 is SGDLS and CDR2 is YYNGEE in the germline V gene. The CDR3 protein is CASSVGEGGSYEQYF. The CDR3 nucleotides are TGTGCCAGCAGCGTAGGGGAAGGTGGGTCCTACGAGCAGTACTTC.

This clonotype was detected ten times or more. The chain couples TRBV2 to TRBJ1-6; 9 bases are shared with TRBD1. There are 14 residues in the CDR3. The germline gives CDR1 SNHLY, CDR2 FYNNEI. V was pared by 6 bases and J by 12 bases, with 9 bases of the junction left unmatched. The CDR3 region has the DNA TGTGCCAGCAGACTCGGGACAGGGAATCTACCCCTCCACTTT. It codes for CASRLGTGNLPLHF. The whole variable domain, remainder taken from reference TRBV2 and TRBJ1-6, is EPEVTQTPSHQVTQMGQEVILRCVPISNHLYFYWYRQILGQKVEFLVSFYNNEISEKSEIFDDQFSVERPDGSNFTLKIRSTKLEDSAMYFCASRLGTGNLPLHFGNGTRLTVT.

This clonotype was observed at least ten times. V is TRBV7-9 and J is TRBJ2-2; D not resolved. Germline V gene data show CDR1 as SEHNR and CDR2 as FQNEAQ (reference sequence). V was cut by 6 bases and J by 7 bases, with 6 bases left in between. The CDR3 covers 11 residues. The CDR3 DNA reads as TGTGCCAGCAGTTTGGTCGGGGAGCTGTTTTTT. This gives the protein CASSLVGELFF.

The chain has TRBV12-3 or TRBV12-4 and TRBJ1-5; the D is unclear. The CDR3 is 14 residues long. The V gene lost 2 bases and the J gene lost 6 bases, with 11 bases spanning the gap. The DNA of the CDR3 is TGTGCCAGCAGTTTATCCGGGGTTCGTCAGCCCCAGCATTTT. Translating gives CASSLSGVRQPQHF.

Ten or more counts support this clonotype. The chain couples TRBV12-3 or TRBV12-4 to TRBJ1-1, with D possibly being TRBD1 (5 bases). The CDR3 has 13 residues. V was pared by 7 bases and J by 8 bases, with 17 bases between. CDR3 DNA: TGTGCCAGCACCATACAAGGGACTGCGGAAGCTTTCTTT. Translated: CASTIQGTAEAFF.

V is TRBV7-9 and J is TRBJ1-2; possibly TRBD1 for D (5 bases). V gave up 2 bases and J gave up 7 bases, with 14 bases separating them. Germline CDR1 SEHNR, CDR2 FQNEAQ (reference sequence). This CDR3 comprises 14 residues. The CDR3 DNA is TGTGCCAGCAGCTTAACGGGGTCCGGGGGTGGCTACACCTTC. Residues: CASSLTGSGGGYTF.

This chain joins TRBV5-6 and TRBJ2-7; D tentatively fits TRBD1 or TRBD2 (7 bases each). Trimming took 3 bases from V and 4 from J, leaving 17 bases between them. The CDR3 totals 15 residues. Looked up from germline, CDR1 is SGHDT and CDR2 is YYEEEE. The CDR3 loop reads CASSWGGTDLYEQYF. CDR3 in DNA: TGTGCCAGCAGCTGGGGGGGGACAGACCTATACGAGCAGTACTTC. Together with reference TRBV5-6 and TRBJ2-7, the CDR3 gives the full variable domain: DAGVTQSPTHLIKTRGQQVTLRCSPKSGHDTVSWYQQALGQGPQFIFQYYEEEERQRGNFPDRFSGHQFPNYSSELNVNALLLGDSALYLCASSWGGTDLYEQYFGPGTRLTVT.

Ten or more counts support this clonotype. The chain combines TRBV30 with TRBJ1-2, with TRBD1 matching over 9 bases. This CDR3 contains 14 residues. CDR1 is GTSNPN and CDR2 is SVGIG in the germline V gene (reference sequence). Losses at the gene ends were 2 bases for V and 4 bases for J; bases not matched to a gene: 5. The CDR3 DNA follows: TGTGCCTGGAGTAGGGGACAGGGCCCCTATGGCTACACCTTC. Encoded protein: CAWSRGQGPYGYTF.

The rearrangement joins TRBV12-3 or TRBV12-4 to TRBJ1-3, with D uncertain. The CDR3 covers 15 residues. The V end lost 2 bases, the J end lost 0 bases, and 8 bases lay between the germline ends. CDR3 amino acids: CASSLMALSGNTIYF. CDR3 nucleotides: TGTGCCAGCAGTTTAATGGCACTCTCTGGAAACACCATATATTTT.

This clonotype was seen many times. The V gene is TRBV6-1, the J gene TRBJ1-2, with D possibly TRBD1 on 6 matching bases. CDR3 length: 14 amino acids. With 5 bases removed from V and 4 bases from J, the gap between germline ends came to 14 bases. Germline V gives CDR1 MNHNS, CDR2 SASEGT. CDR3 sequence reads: CASSRRQERYGYTF. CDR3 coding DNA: TGTGCCAGCAGTCGCCGACAGGAGCGCTATGGCTACACCTTC.

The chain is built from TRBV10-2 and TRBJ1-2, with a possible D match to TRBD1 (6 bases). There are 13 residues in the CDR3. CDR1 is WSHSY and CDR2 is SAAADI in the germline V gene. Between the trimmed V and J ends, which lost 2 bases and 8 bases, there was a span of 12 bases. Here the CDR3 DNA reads TGCGCCAGCAGTGAGCAACAGGGATTCGGCTACACCTTC. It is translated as CASSEQQGFGYTF.

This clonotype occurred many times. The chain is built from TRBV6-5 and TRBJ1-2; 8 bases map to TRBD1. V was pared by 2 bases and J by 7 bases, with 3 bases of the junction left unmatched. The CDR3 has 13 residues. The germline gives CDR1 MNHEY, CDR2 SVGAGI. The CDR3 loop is CASSYTDRAGYTF. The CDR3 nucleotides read TGTGCCAGCAGTTACACGGACAGGGCTGGCTACACCTTC.

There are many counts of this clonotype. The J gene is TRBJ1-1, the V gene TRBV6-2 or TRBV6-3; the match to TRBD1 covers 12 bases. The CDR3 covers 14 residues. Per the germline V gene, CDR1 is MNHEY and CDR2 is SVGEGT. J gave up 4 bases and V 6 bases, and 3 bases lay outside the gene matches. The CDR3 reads CASRGQGAPTEAFF. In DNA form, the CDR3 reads TGTGCCAGCAGGGGACAGGGGGCGCCCACTGAAGCTTTCTTT.

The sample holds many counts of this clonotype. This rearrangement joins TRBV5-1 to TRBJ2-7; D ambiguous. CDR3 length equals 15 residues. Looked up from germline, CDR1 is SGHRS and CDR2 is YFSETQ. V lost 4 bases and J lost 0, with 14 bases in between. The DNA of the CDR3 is TGCGCCAGCAGCAGCGATGCCGGCAGCTCCTACGAGCAGTACTTC. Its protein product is CASSSDAGSSYEQYF.

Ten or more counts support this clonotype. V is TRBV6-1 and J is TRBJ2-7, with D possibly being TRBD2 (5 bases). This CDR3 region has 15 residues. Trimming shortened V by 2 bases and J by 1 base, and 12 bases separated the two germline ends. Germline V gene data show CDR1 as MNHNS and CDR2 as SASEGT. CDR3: CASSELDSRSYEQYF. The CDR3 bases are TGTGCCAGCAGTGAACTGGACTCGCGGTCCTACGAGCAGTACTTC.

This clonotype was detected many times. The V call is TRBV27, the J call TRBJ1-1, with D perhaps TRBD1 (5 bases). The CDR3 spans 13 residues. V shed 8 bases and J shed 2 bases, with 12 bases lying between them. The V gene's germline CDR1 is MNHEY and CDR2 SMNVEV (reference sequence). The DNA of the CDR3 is TGTGCCAGCGCGCTGGGGGGTAACACTGAAGCTTTCTTT. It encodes CASALGGNTEAFF.

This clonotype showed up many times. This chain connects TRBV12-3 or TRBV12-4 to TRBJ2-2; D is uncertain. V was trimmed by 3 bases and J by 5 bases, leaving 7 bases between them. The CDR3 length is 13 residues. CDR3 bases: TGTGCCAGCAGTTTCACCAAAACCGGGGAGCTGTTTTTT. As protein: CASSFTKTGELFF.

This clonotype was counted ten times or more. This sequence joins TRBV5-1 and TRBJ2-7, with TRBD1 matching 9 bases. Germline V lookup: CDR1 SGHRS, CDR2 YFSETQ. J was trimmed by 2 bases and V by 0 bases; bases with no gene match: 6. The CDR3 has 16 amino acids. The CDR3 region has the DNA TGCGCCAGCAGCTTGGCGGCGGGACAGGGAACCTACGAGCAGTACTTC. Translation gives CASSLAAGQGTYEQYF.

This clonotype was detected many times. The DNA of the CDR3 is TGCGCCAGCAGTGAGTTCAGTAGCAATCAGCCCCAGCATTTT. This translates into CASSEFSSNQPQHF. The rearrangement joins TRBV10-1 to TRBJ1-5, with D unresolved. This CDR3 region has 14 residues. Germline V CDR1 and CDR2: WNHNN, SYGVQD (reference sequence). With 1 base removed from V and 0 bases from J, the gap between germline ends came to 4 bases.

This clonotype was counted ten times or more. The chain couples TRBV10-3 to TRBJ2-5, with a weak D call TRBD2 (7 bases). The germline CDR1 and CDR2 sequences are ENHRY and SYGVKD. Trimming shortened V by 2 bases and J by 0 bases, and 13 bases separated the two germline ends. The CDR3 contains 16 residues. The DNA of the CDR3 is TGTGCCATCAGTGAGAAGGAGGGGGGGTACCAAGAGACCCAGTACTTC. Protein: CAISEKEGGYQETQYF.

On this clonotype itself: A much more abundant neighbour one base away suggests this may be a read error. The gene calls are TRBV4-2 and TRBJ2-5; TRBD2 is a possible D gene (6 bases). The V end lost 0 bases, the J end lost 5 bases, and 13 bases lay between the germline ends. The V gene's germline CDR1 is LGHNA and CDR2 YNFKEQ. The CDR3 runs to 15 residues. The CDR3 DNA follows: TGTGCCAGCAGCCAAGAACGGCCCGGGGGTGAGACCCAGTACTTC. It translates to CASSQERPGGETQYF.

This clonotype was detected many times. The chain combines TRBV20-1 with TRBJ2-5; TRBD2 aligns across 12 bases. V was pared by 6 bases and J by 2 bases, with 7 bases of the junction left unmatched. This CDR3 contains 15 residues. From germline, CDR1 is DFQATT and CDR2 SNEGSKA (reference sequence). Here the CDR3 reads CSATRLAGDQETQYF. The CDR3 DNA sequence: TGCAGTGCAACACGACTAGCGGGGGATCAAGAGACCCAGTACTTC.

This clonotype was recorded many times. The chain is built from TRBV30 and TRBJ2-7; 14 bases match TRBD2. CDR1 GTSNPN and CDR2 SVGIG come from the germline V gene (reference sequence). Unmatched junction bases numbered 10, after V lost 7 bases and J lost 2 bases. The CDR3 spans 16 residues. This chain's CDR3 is CASTTGLAGGTYEQYF. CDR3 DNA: TGTGCCTCCACAACAGGACTAGCGGGAGGTACCTACGAGCAGTACTTC.

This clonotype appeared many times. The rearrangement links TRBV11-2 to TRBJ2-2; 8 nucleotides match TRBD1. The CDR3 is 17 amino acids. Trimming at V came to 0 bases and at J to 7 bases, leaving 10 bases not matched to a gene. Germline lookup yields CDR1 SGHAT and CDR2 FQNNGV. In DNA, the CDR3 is TGTGCCAGCAGCTTAGATAGCCAGGGGGCGGAGATCGGGGAGCTGTTTTTT. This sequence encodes CASSLDSQGAEIGELFF.